One sample yielded the 9 T cell receptor beta chains listed below, sequenced in a study of early T cells in non-severe SARS-CoV-2 infection. TCRdb reprocessed the 5' RACE reads with MiXCR, giving one entry per CDR3 protein. The sample lists some 39,000 distinct CDR3 sequences, 4% seen once, with 3% in the top ten. Sequences were obtained from whole blood. These receptors were obtained from an adult who was a healthcare worker with PCR-confirmed SARS-CoV-2 infection or an uninfected control (not recorded which).

This clonotype was found many times. The CDR3 DNA reads TGTGCCTGGAGTGGTTGGACGGCTGAAGCTTTCTTT. Its translation: CAWSGWTAEAFF. This chain joins TRBV30 and TRBJ1-1; D unresolved. V was clipped by 1 base and J by 6 bases, with 9 bases between them. The germline V gene has CDR1 GTSNPN and CDR2 SVGIG (reference sequence). CDR3 length: 12 residues.

Many counts were recorded for this clonotype. The V gene is TRBV6-1, the J gene TRBJ1-2; no firm D call. Trimming took off 3 bases at V and 0 bases at J, with 8 bases between the two ends. The CDR3 sequence is 14 residues long. Per germline, CDR1 MNHNS and CDR2 SASEGT. In nucleotides, the CDR3 is TGTGCCAGCAGTGAGGGGTCAGCTAACTATGGCTACACCTTC. It codes for CASSEGSANYGYTF.

This clonotype was seen many times. J is TRBJ2-1 and V is TRBV7-3; 16 positions match TRBD2. The CDR3 length is 19 residues. CDR1 and CDR2 from the germline V gene are SGHTA and FQGTGA. Trimming cost V 3 bases and J 1 base; bases outside gene matches: 6. DNA of the CDR3: TGTGCCAGCAGCTTCAGGGGACTAGCGGGAGGGTCTTCCTACAATGAGCAGTTCTTC. Amino acids: CASSFRGLAGGSSYNEQFF.

The sample holds many counts of this clonotype. V and J are TRBV19 and TRBJ2-7, with 8 bases fitting TRBD2. Germline values: CDR1 LNHDA, CDR2 SQIVND (reference sequence). V shed 4 bases and J 5 bases; nucleotides not matched to a gene: 7. This CDR3 contains 14 residues. In nucleotides, the CDR3 is TGTGCCAGTAGTAGCGGACTAGCCTATAACGAGCAGTACTTC. Amino acids: CASSSGLAYNEQYF.

This clonotype has a handful of counts. The chain employs TRBV20-1 and TRBJ2-7; D uncertain. The CDR3 covers 14 residues. Germline V gene sequence: CDR1 DFQATT, CDR2 SNEGSKA (reference sequence). V shed 4 bases and J shed 0 bases, with 13 bases lying between them. The DNA for the CDR3 is TGCAGTGCTATCGCCACGAGTAGCTCCTACGAGCAGTACTTC. Translation: CSAIATSSSYEQYF.

This clonotype was picked up many times. The J gene is TRBJ2-2, the V gene TRBV11-2, with D possibly matching TRBD1 (5 bases). Germline values: CDR1 SGHAT, CDR2 FQNNGV. Trimming cost V 7 bases and J 5 bases, with 14 bases left between them. The CDR3 has 14 residues. CDR3 in amino acids: CASTPGLTTGELFF. The CDR3 bases are TGTGCCAGCACCCCAGGGCTAACTACCGGGGAGCTGTTTTTT.

Many counts were recorded for this clonotype. The chain is built from TRBV7-9 and TRBJ2-4; tentatively, D is TRBD1 (6 bases). This CDR3 is 16 amino acids long. Germline V gene lookup returns CDR1 SEHNR and CDR2 FQNEAQ (reference sequence). Deletions cut 1 base from V and 3 bases from J, with 13 bases between. The CDR3: CASSLGDGQYKNIQYF. DNA of the CDR3: TGTGCCAGCAGCTTAGGGGACGGACAGTACAAAAACATTCAGTACTTC. The full variable domain, rest sourced from reference TRBV7-9 and TRBJ2-4, is DTGVSQNPRHKITKRGQNVTFRCDPISEHNRLYWYRQTLGQGPEFLTYFQNEAQLEKSRLLSDRFSAERPKGSFSTLEIQRTEQGDSAMYLCASSLGDGQYKNIQYFGAGTRLSVL.

In this sample, this clonotype turned up many times. J is TRBJ2-7 and V is TRBV5-4; D may be TRBD2 (6 bases). CDR1 is SGHNT and CDR2 is YYREEE in the germline V gene (reference sequence). The CDR3 contains 13 residues. Trimming took 4 bases from V and 5 from J, leaving 13 bases between them. CDR3 nucleotides: TGTGCCAGCAGCGGCGGGACCGCCGACGAGCAGTACTTC. Protein product: CASSGGTADEQYF. The whole variable domain, filled in from reference TRBV5-4 and TRBJ2-7, reads ETGVTQSPTHLIKTRGQQVTLRCSSQSGHNTVSWYQQALGQGPQFIFQYYREEENGRGNFPPRFSGLQFPNYSSELNVNALELDDSALYLCASSGGTADEQYFGPGTRLTVT.

This clonotype was found many times. The J gene is TRBJ1-2, the V gene TRBV27; possible D gene TRBD1, 5 bases. V was pared by 2 bases and J by 4 bases, with 8 bases between. The CDR3 sequence is 13 residues long. Germline V gene sequence: CDR1 MNHEY, CDR2 SMNVEV (reference sequence). The CDR3 nucleotides are TGTGCCAGCAGTTTAGTGGGGGGCTATGGCTACACCTTC. Its protein product is CASSLVGGYGYTF.